One and the same sample provided the 8 T cell receptor beta chains below, sequenced in a study of T-cell reconstitution after alpha-beta-depleted transplantation in children. Unique molecular identifiers were used in preparing the TCRbeta library. Via MiXCR, TCRdb re-called the PCR reads, giving one row per CDR3 protein. The sample holds hundreds of thousands of distinct CDR3 sequences, less than 15% seen once. This specimen was PBMCs, taken from the stem cell graft. The receptors derive from a human donor who donated a stem cell graft to a child with Fanconi anemia.

In the case of this clonotype: A read error may account for a junction end that differs from germline. The chain carries TRBV12-3 or TRBV12-4 and TRBJ2-7; D perhaps matches TRBD2 (6 bases). CDR3 length equals 17 residues. The CDR3 loop reads CAGSPIRPGLSSDEQYF. The DNA of the CDR3 is TGTGCCGGCAGCCCAATCAGGCCGGGACTCAGCAGCGACGAGCAGTACTTC.

The gene calls are TRBV11-1 and TRBJ1-1, with unresolved D. Trimming left V 9 bases short and J 3 bases short, with 11 bases between. The germline V gene has CDR1 SGHAT and CDR2 FQDESV (reference sequence). The CDR3 spans 12 residues. CDR3 loop: CASHKTDTEAFF. CDR3 sequence (DNA): TGTGCCAGTCACAAGACGGACACTGAAGCTTTCTTT.

This clonotype came up many times. The chain carries TRBV5-6 and TRBJ2-3, with D tentatively TRBD1 (6 bases). Germline-derived CDR1 and CDR2 are SGHDT and YYEEEE. V was trimmed by 4 bases and J by 3 bases, leaving 18 bases between them. The CDR3 loop spans 16 amino acids. This CDR3 is CASSKAANTGTDTQYF. DNA of the CDR3: TGTGCCAGCAGCAAGGCGGCCAATACAGGGACAGATACGCAGTATTTT.

This clonotype came up a few times. The chain uses TRBV7-9 and TRBJ2-5, with 8 bases identical to TRBD1. From germline, CDR1 is SEHNR and CDR2 FQNEAQ (reference sequence). V lost 4 bases and J lost 1; bases outside the gene matches: 5. The CDR3 spans 15 residues. The CDR3 region has the DNA TGTGCCAGCAGCTCTCAGGGGGCCCTCCAAGAGACCCAGTACTTC. Translated, it gives CASSSQGALQETQYF.

This clonotype was seen a handful of times. The V call is TRBV23-1, the J call TRBJ2-7; perhaps TRBD1 as D (5 bases). TRBV23-1 is recorded as an ORF, its role being uncertain. This CDR3 has 18 amino acids. The V gene lost 5 bases and the J gene lost 0 bases, with 23 bases spanning the gap. The chain's CDR3 is CASSDTPPGHRSSYEQYV. CDR3 bases: TGCGCCAGCAGTGATACGCCCCCCGGACATAGGAGCTCCTACGAGCAGTACGTC.

This clonotype was picked up a small number of times. The V and J genes are TRBV6-6 and TRBJ1-4; a weak D match, TRBD1 (5 bases). Trimming left V 2 bases short and J 13 bases short, with 8 bases between. The CDR3 runs to 11 residues. Germline V CDR1 and CDR2: MNHNY, SVGAGI (reference sequence). This CDR3 reads CASSYEGILFF. The CDR3, as DNA: TGTGCCAGCAGTTACGAGGGGATACTGTTTTTT.

J is TRBJ2-6 and V is TRBV6-1; D possibly uses TRBD1 or TRBD2 (6 bases each). Trimming stripped 6 bases from V and 1 base from J, with 10 bases between. The CDR3 sequence is 15 residues long. The V gene's germline CDR1 is MNHNS and CDR2 SASEGT. CDR3 DNA sequence: TGTGCCAGCAGCCGGAGGGGGTCTGGGGCCAACGTCCTGACTTTC. Translated: CASSRRGSGANVLTF.

This clonotype was observed many times. The V gene is TRBV3-1, the J gene TRBJ2-1; D remains unclear. Trimming shortened V by 5 bases and J by 10 bases, and 9 bases separated the two germline ends. The CDR3 totals 11 residues. The germline CDR1 and CDR2 sequences are LGHDT and YNNKEL (reference sequence). Here the CDR3 DNA reads TGTGCCAGCAGCGCAGGAGACGAGCAGTTCTTC. Translation gives CASSAGDEQFF.